Below are 2 T cell receptor beta chains sequenced from a single sample in a study of technical replicates of blood from a handful of donors. The repertoire was sequenced with immunoSEQ multiplex PCR; TCRdb's copy has only in-frame clones and lacks some. The sample records 45,000 to 60,000 clones, just under 95% being singletons. The specimen was PBMCs. These receptors were collected from a human donor in good health. Some clones in this sample may be carry-over from other donors' samples.

V usage is TRBV5-6 and J usage is TRBJ2-7, with 10 bases matching TRBD2. The CDR3 spans 19 residues. Germline lookup yields CDR1 SGHDT and CDR2 YYEEEE. Trimming removed 4 bases from V and 1 base from J; junction bases left unmatched: 17. CDR3 sequence: CASSVYLGYIAGGSYEQYF. The CDR3 coding sequence is TGTGCCAGCAGCGTGTACTTGGGTTACATAGCGGGAGGATCCTACGAGCAGTACTTC.

This clone occurred once. This chain uses TRBV29-1 with TRBJ2-7; 7 bases map to TRBD1. The germline V gene has CDR1 SQVTM and CDR2 ANQGSEA. After removal of 7 bases from V and 7 bases from J, the junction contained 10 bases not matched to a gene. The CDR3 covers 12 residues. Here the CDR3 DNA reads TGCAGCGCCGGAACCGCAGGGGGAGAGCAGTACTTC. Its protein product is CSAGTAGGEQYF.